The 7 T cell receptor beta chains below were found in one sample sequenced in a study of T cell therapy after organ transplantation. These receptors are not linked to any known antigen. Sequencing used immunoSEQ multiplex PCR; TCRdb keeps in-frame clones, though not all of them. Here the sample spans 20,000 or so clones, about four fifths being singletons. Time point of the sample: 4-8 weeks after completion of therapy. Sequenced here: CD8+ T cells from blood, sampled after autologous CMV-specific T cell therapy. These receptors all come from a human patient who had received a solid organ transplant and had CMV disease. Among the T cells, some may be from the graft donor.

The chain couples TRBV27 to TRBJ2-7, with 10 positions matching TRBD2. This CDR3 has 16 amino acids. From germline, CDR1 is MNHEY and CDR2 SMNVEV (reference sequence). The V and J ends lost 3 bases and 6 bases, in that order; junction bases with no gene match: 11. This CDR3 is CASSLLAGAPTFEQYF. Here the CDR3 DNA reads TGTGCCAGCAGTTTGCTAGCGGGAGCCCCGACGTTCGAGCAGTACTTC.

This clone was detected once. This chain uses TRBV6-6 with TRBJ1-1; D possibly corresponds to TRBD1 (5 bases). The CDR3 extends over 12 amino acids. Looked up from germline, CDR1 is MNHNY and CDR2 is SVGAGI (reference sequence). V was cut by 2 bases and J by 5 bases, with 6 bases left in between. CDR3 in amino acids: CASSYGGTEAFF. The CDR3 nucleotides are TGTGCCAGCAGTTACGGGGGGACTGAAGCTTTCTTT.

The rearrangement links TRBV16 to TRBJ2-7; D is perhaps TRBD2 (6 bases). Germline CDR1 reads KGHSY; CDR2 reads FQNENV. This CDR3 region has 12 residues. Trimming cost V 1 base and J 6 bases, with 7 bases left between them. CDR3 bases: TGTGCCAGCAGCCAATTGGGGGGCGAGCAGTACTTC. This gives the protein CASSQLGGEQYF.

V is TRBV5-6 and J is TRBJ2-2; perhaps TRBD2 as D (5 bases). V dropped 6 bases and J dropped 3 bases, with 12 bases sitting between them. Germline V gene sequence: CDR1 SGHDT, CDR2 YYEEEE. CDR3 length equals 14 residues. The CDR3: CASNRGGYTGELFF. The CDR3 DNA reads TGTGCCAGCAACCGAGGAGGTTACACCGGGGAGCTGTTTTTT.

The V gene is TRBV27, the J gene TRBJ2-1, with 9 bases matching TRBD1. CDR1 and CDR2 (germline): MNHEY, SMNVEV (reference sequence). V trimming: 1 base; J trimming: 4 bases; junction bases outside the gene matches: 2. This CDR3 has 15 amino acids. The DNA for the CDR3 is TGTGCCAGCAGTTTATTAGGGACAGGGTACAATGAGCAGTTCTTC. This translates into CASSLLGTGYNEQFF.

In its sample, this clone was seen once. The rearrangement links TRBV7-9 to TRBJ2-1, with unresolved D. The CDR3 is 15 residues long. CDR1 and CDR2 from the germline V gene are SEHNR and FQNEAQ (reference sequence). With 5 bases removed from V and 7 bases from J, the gap between germline ends came to 18 bases. The CDR3 protein is CASSPEFVGVNEQFF. CDR3 DNA: TGTGCCAGCAGCCCAGAGTTCGTTGGGGTTAATGAGCAGTTCTTC.

The V gene is TRBV27, the J gene TRBJ1-2; no clear D. Trimming shortened V by 5 bases and J by 4 bases, and 11 bases separated the two germline ends. This CDR3 is 13 amino acids long. Germline-derived CDR1 and CDR2 are MNHEY and SMNVEV (reference sequence). The CDR3 loop is CASSPDPPYGYTF. The CDR3, as DNA: TGTGCCAGCAGTCCAGACCCCCCCTATGGCTACACCTTC.